This TCR beta chain was documented in a study of blood T cell repertoires in COVID-19. The protocol was immunoSEQ multiplex PCR, while the TCRdb copy is restricted to in-frame clones and leaves out a portion. The sample records around 480,000 clones, around 88% being singletons. The clonotype originates from a woman aged 50 to 60 with COVID-19, enrolled during active disease. The sequenced material came from peripheral blood.

Here the CDR3 DNA reads TGTGCCAGCAGTTACAGTGCCCAAAGCCCCTACGAGCAGTACTTC. Translating it yields CASSYSAQSPYEQYF. The chain is built from TRBV6-5 and TRBJ2-7; D remains unclear. Between the trimmed V and J ends, which lost 2 bases and 2 bases, there was a span of 13 bases. The germline gives CDR1 MNHEY, CDR2 SVGAGI. This CDR3 spans 15 amino acids.